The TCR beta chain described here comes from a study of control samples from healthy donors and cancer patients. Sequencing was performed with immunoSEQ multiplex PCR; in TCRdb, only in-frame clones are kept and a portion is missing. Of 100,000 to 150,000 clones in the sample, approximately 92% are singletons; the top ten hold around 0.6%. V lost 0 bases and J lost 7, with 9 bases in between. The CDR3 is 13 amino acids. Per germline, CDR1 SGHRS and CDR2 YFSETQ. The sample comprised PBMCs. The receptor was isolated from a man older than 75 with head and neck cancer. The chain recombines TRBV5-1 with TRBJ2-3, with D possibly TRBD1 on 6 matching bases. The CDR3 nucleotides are TGCGCCAGCAGCTTGGAGGGGGAACATACGCAGTATTTT. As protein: CASSLEGEHTQYF.